The 23 T cell receptor beta chains below were found in one sample sequenced in a study of early T cells in non-severe SARS-CoV-2 infection. Each CDR3 protein is one row after TCRdb ran MiXCR on the 5' RACE reads. The table records 50,000 to 60,000 distinct CDR3 sequences, 6.2% of them present only once. Specimen: whole blood. The receptors were sampled from an adult who was a healthcare worker with PCR-confirmed SARS-CoV-2 infection or an uninfected control (not recorded which).

This clonotype was picked up many times. The chain links TRBV6-5 to TRBJ2-4; 10 positions match TRBD2. The CDR3 extends over 14 amino acids. The germline gives CDR1 MNHEY, CDR2 SVGAGI. J lost 7 bases, V lost 5 bases, and 5 bases had no gene match. The CDR3 reads CASSPSGGANIQYF. As DNA, the CDR3 is TGTGCCAGCAGTCCCAGCGGGGGGGCGAACATTCAGTACTTC.

This clonotype has a count of ten or more. The chain uses TRBV2 and TRBJ2-3, with D unclear. V was pared by 5 bases and J by 0 bases, with 9 bases between. In germline, CDR1 is SNHLY, CDR2 FYNNEI. This CDR3 contains 14 residues. The CDR3 DNA follows: TGTGCCAGCAGTTCGAGAACTAGCACAGATACGCAGTATTTT. It is translated as CASSSRTSTDTQYF.

This clonotype was found many times. The rearrangement uses TRBV13 and TRBJ1-6, with D possibly being TRBD1 (5 bases). Germline CDR1 PRHDT, CDR2 FYEKMQ (reference sequence). The V and J ends lost 5 bases and 6 bases respectively, with 17 bases between them. The CDR3 sequence is 16 residues long. The CDR3 region has the DNA TGTGCCAGCAGCCGAGCCCCGGGGGAAATTAATTCACCCCTCCACTTT. It translates to CASSRAPGEINSPLHF.

A remark on this clonotype: Because it lacks the conserved phenylalanine or tryptophan at the end, this CDR3 is likely a read error. V usage is TRBV29-1 and J usage is TRBJ2-7; weak D call: TRBD2 (5 bases). V gave up 2 bases and J gave up 0 bases, with 8 bases separating them. This CDR3 spans 13 amino acids. Germline V gene sequence: CDR1 SQVTM, CDR2 ANQGSEA. The CDR3 spells CSVETRDSYEQYS. The CDR3 nucleotides read TGCAGCGTTGAAACGAGGGACTCCTACGAGCAGTACTCC.

This clonotype was seen ten or more times. The chain uses TRBV5-8 and TRBJ1-5, with unresolved D. Between the trimmed V and J ends, which lost 6 bases and 0 bases, there was a span of 16 bases. The CDR3 loop spans 16 amino acids. Looked up from germline, CDR1 is SGHTS and CDR2 is YDEGEE. The CDR3 protein is CASTRGRVHSNQPQHF. The CDR3 coding sequence is TGTGCCAGCACCCGGGGTCGCGTACATAGCAATCAGCCCCAGCATTTT.

This clonotype was seen at least ten times. V and J are TRBV20-1 and TRBJ2-7; 9 nucleotides align to TRBD1. V lost 2 bases to trimming and J lost 2 bases; unmatched junction nucleotides: 4. The V gene's germline CDR1 is DFQATT and CDR2 SNEGSKA (reference sequence). The CDR3 is 14 amino acids. Here the CDR3 reads CSARRYRGPYEQYF. As DNA, the CDR3 is TGCAGTGCTAGACGATACAGGGGGCCCTACGAGCAGTACTTC.

This clonotype was observed a handful of times. The rearrangement links TRBV7-9 to TRBJ1-2; D not certain. Trimming cost V 2 bases and J 2 bases, with 12 bases left between them. Per the germline V gene, CDR1 is SEHNR and CDR2 is FQNEAQ (reference sequence). This CDR3 is built from 15 residues. This chain's CDR3 is CASSLSAPTNYGYTF. DNA for the CDR3: TGTGCCAGCAGCTTAAGCGCACCGACCAACTATGGCTACACCTTC. Combining the CDR3 with reference TRBV7-9 and TRBJ1-2 gives the whole variable domain DTGVSQNPRHKITKRGQNVTFRCDPISEHNRLYWYRQTLGQGPEFLTYFQNEAQLEKSRLLSDRFSAERPKGSFSTLEIQRTEQGDSAMYLCASSLSAPTNYGYTFGSGTRLTVV.

This clonotype appeared many times. This rearrangement joins TRBV19 to TRBJ2-3; no clear D. This CDR3 spans 12 amino acids. Germline V gene sequence: CDR1 LNHDA, CDR2 SQIVND (reference sequence). Deletions cut 5 bases from V and 9 bases from J, with 12 bases between. For the CDR3, the DNA is TGTGCCAGTAGTTACAACAAGGGCACGCAGTATTTT. Its translation is CASSYNKGTQYF.

This clonotype occurred a few times. The V gene is TRBV6-2 or TRBV6-3, the J gene TRBJ2-1; 8 bases align to TRBD2. The trim removed 5 bases at V and 9 bases at J, leaving 9 bases unmatched. Germline CDR1 is MNHEY and CDR2 is SVGEGT. This CDR3 spans 14 amino acids. In DNA, the CDR3 is TGTGCCAGCAGTGCTAGAGCGGGGGACGGTGAGCAGTTCTTC. It is translated as CASSARAGDGEQFF.

This clonotype was recorded a few times. The V gene is TRBV6-5, the J gene TRBJ1-6; D is uncertain. Germline V gene lookup returns CDR1 MNHEY and CDR2 SVGAGI. There are 14 residues in the CDR3. V was trimmed by 2 bases and J by 9 bases, leaving 11 bases between them. The CDR3 nucleotides are TGTGCCAGCAGTTACGAGATAAAAGTTTCACCCCTCCACTTT. This sequence encodes CASSYEIKVSPLHF.

This clonotype was counted between two and nine times. This chain uses TRBV7-2 with TRBJ2-7; TRBD2 agrees at 9 bases. The CDR3 totals 15 residues. Per germline, CDR1 SGHTA and CDR2 FQGNSA. After removal of 2 bases from V and 4 bases from J, the junction contained 6 bases not matched to a gene. The CDR3: CASSLTAGGLYEQYF. Written as DNA, the CDR3 is TGTGCCAGCAGCTTAACGGCGGGGGGGCTTTACGAGCAGTACTTC. Drawing the rest from reference TRBV7-2 and TRBJ2-7, the complete variable domain is GAGVSQSPSNKVTEKGKDVELRCDPISGHTALYWYRQSLGQGLEFLIYFQGNSAPDKSGLPSDRFSAERTGGSVSTLTIQRTQQEDSAVYLCASSLTAGGLYEQYFGPGTRLTVT.

This clonotype was recorded at least ten times. The V gene is TRBV5-6, the J gene TRBJ1-1; TRBD1 matches at 7 bases. The CDR3 loop spans 16 amino acids. Germline values: CDR1 SGHDT, CDR2 YYEEEE. V trimming: 7 bases; J trimming: 2 bases; junction bases outside the gene matches: 14. For the CDR3, the DNA is TGTGCCAGCCAGCTTGGGGCAGGGGGTTCTAACACTGAAGCTTTCTTT. It codes for CASQLGAGGSNTEAFF. Looking up the rest from reference TRBV5-6 and TRBJ1-1 gives the full variable domain: DAGVTQSPTHLIKTRGQQVTLRCSPKSGHDTVSWYQQALGQGPQFIFQYYEEEERQRGNFPDRFSGHQFPNYSSELNVNALLLGDSALYLCASQLGAGGSNTEAFFGQGTRLTVV.

A few counts support this clonotype. The rearrangement links TRBV6-5 to TRBJ2-5, with D perhaps matching TRBD1 (6 bases). CDR1 and CDR2 from the germline V gene are MNHEY and SVGAGI. Between the trimmed V and J ends, which lost 6 bases and 1 base, there was a span of 15 bases. This CDR3 has 15 residues. CDR3 sequence reads: CASSRGQRSQETQYF. In DNA, the CDR3 is TGTGCCAGCAGCCGCGGACAGAGAAGCCAAGAGACCCAGTACTTC.

This chain connects TRBV18 to TRBJ1-5; TRBD1 might be the D (6 bases). In germline, CDR1 is KGHSH, CDR2 LQKENI. V was cut by 3 bases and J by 2 bases, with 11 bases left in between. The CDR3 extends over 15 amino acids. The CDR3 DNA reads as TGTGCCAGCTCACCGATGGCAGGGGGCAATCAGCCCCAGCATTTT. It specifies CASSPMAGGNQPQHF.

This rearrangement joins TRBV18 to TRBJ2-1; D may be TRBD1 or TRBD2 (5 bases each). This CDR3 is built from 15 residues. Trimming left V 0 bases short and J 10 bases short, with 16 bases between. CDR1 is KGHSH, CDR2 LQKENI, per germline. The CDR3 reads CASSPPVEGSWEQFF. CDR3 DNA: TGTGCCAGCTCACCACCGGTCGAGGGGAGCTGGGAGCAGTTCTTC.

This clonotype was recorded many times. V and J are TRBV20-1 and TRBJ2-2, with 7 bases that match TRBD2. V gave up 0 bases and J gave up 4 bases; unmatched junction bases: 8. This CDR3 is 16 amino acids long. The V gene's germline CDR1 is DFQATT and CDR2 SNEGSKA (reference sequence). For the CDR3, the DNA is TGCAGTGCTAGAGACCTTACTAGCGCCCTCACCGGGGAGCTGTTTTTT. It is translated as CSARDLTSALTGELFF.

This chain uses TRBV5-1 with TRBJ2-1, with D possibly TRBD1 on 6 matching bases. Per the germline V gene, CDR1 is SGHRS and CDR2 is YFSETQ. The CDR3 is 15 amino acids. V was clipped by 5 bases and J by 0 bases, with 12 bases between them. For the CDR3, the DNA is TGCGCCAGCAGAGACTCAGGGGCCTCCTACAATGAGCAGTTCTTC. Protein sequence: CASRDSGASYNEQFF.

This clonotype was found many times. The CDR3 spells CASSLYRPHPRQETQYF. CDR3 bases: TGTGCCAGCAGCCTATACAGGCCCCATCCCCGACAAGAGACCCAGTACTTC. J is TRBJ2-5 and V is TRBV7-2; D is perhaps TRBD1 (5 bases). Germline CDR1 is SGHTA and CDR2 is FQGNSA. This CDR3 is built from 17 residues. Trimming shortened V by 5 bases and J by 2 bases, and 21 bases separated the two germline ends.

The genes are TRBV5-4 and TRBJ2-4; weak D call: TRBD2 (6 bases). The germline V gene encodes CDR1 SGHNT and CDR2 YYREEE (reference sequence). The V and J ends lost 6 bases and 6 bases respectively, with 13 bases between them. CDR3 size: 13 residues. DNA of the CDR3: TGTGCCAGCACCAGACTAGAGGGAAACATTCAGTACTTC. The encoded protein is CASTRLEGNIQYF. The full variable domain, with the rest looked up from reference TRBV5-4 and TRBJ2-4, is ETGVTQSPTHLIKTRGQQVTLRCSSQSGHNTVSWYQQALGQGPQFIFQYYREEENGRGNFPPRFSGLQFPNYSSELNVNALELDDSALYLCASTRLEGNIQYFGAGTRLSVL.

As regards this clonotype: A much larger clone differs from this one at a single base, so this may be a read error. This chain uses TRBV5-6 with TRBJ2-1; 7 nucleotides align to TRBD1. Germline values: CDR1 SGHDT, CDR2 YYEEEE. The CDR3 runs 14 residues. CDR3 in amino acids: CVSSAYTTGHEQFF. CDR3 in DNA: TGTGTCAGCAGCGCCTATACGACAGGGCATGAGCAGTTCTTC. Combining the CDR3 with reference TRBV5-6 and TRBJ2-1 gives the whole variable domain DAGVTQSPTHLIKTRGQQVTLRCSPKSGHDTVSWYQQALGQGPQFIFQYYEEEERQRGNFPDRFSGHQFPNYSSELNVNALLLGDSALYLCVSSAYTTGHEQFFGPGTRLTVL.

This clonotype was detected many times. This chain links TRBV25-1 with TRBJ1-2; TRBD1 might be the D (5 bases). Germline assignment: CDR1 MGHDK and CDR2 SYGVNS. V dropped 6 bases and J dropped 1 base, with 15 bases sitting between them. The CDR3 runs 15 residues. CDR3 nucleotides: TGTGCCAGCAGCGGGACTAGGGACCGTAACTATGGCTACACCTTC. Protein product: CASSGTRDRNYGYTF.

This clonotype was found many times. V usage is TRBV29-1 and J usage is TRBJ2-1; TRBD1 matches at 10 bases. V shed 6 bases, J shed 7 bases, and the junction held 6 bases outside the gene matches. Germline V gives CDR1 SQVTM, CDR2 ANQGSEA. The CDR3 is 13 residues long. The CDR3, as DNA: TGCAGCGTGTGGACAGGGGGTGGGAATGAGCAGTTCTTC. Amino acid sequence: CSVWTGGGNEQFF.

This clonotype occurred many times. V is TRBV13 and J is TRBJ2-1; 10 positions match TRBD2. Germline V CDR1 and CDR2: PRHDT, FYEKMQ (reference sequence). This CDR3 comprises 14 residues. V shed 4 bases and J 7 bases; nucleotides not matched to a gene: 4. The CDR3 sequence is CASSWGLAKNEQFF. CDR3 nucleotide sequence: TGTGCCAGCAGCTGGGGACTAGCGAAGAATGAGCAGTTCTTC.